This TCR beta chain was captured by sequencing in a study of OX40 agonist ivuxolimab in advanced cancers. Overall study: The dose-escalation cohort had hepatocellular carcinoma, melanoma, renal cell or head and neck cancer.

With regard to this clone: No antigen is known for it.

The method was immunoSEQ multiplex PCR; TCRdb's version includes in-frame clones alone and lacks a portion of them. The sample has tens of thousands of clones; 90% are singletons. Study findings and constraints: Dose levels from 0.1 to 3.0 mg/kg saw CD4+ and CD8+ blood T cells expand clonally by week 6.

On cycle 4 day 1 and cycle 7 day 1, as well as at baseline, blood was sampled. Between the trimmed V and J ends, which lost 7 bases and 1 base, there was a span of 10 bases. This CDR3 contains 13 residues. Germline loops: CDR1 MNHNY, CDR2 SVGAGI (reference sequence). Sequenced here: CD4+ or CD8+ T cells sorted from blood, sampled in a trial of the OX40 agonist ivuxolimab. The receptor was isolated from an adult with an advanced solid tumor such as melanoma, head and neck, liver or kidney cancer. V usage is TRBV6-6 and J usage is TRBJ1-2, with D perhaps TRBD1 (6 bases). CDR3 protein: CASNHRDNYGYTF. In nucleotides, the CDR3 is TGTGCCAGCAACCACAGGGATAACTATGGCTACACCTTC.